This T cell receptor (beta chain) was sequenced in a study of cytomegalovirus exposure and HLA in healthy donors. Overall study findings and caveats: Clonal expansion was found to be greater in HLA-associated TCR beta chains than in equally common others in a later analysis. Near-uniform donor sequencing depth was presumed by presence/absence analyses.

On this clone: The antigen remains unidentified.

This CDR3 region has 13 residues. Germline CDR1 is SGHTA and CDR2 is FQGNSA. V shed 1 base and J shed 7 bases, with 8 bases lying between them. Vbeta (60) and Jbeta (13) primers were used in the PCR. Only in-frame clones appear in the TCRdb table, and some are missing; sequencing was by immunoSEQ multiplex PCR. The table shows some 150,000 clones, with roughly 79% occurring only once. Sequencing used PBMCs. This clonotype originated in a woman between 45 and 60 years old in good health and CMV-seronegative. This sequence joins TRBV7-2 and TRBJ1-5; D is perhaps TRBD1 (6 bases). The CDR3 spells CASSLGGGQPQHF. The CDR3 region has the DNA TGTGCCAGCAGCTTAGGGGGGGGCCAGCCCCAGCATTTT. The full variable domain, with the rest looked up from reference TRBV7-2 and TRBJ1-5, is GAGVSQSPSNKVTEKGKDVELRCDPISGHTALYWYRQSLGQGLEFLIYFQGNSAPDKSGLPSDRFSAERTGGSVSTLTIQRTQQEDSAVYLCASSLGGGQPQHFGDGTRLSIL.